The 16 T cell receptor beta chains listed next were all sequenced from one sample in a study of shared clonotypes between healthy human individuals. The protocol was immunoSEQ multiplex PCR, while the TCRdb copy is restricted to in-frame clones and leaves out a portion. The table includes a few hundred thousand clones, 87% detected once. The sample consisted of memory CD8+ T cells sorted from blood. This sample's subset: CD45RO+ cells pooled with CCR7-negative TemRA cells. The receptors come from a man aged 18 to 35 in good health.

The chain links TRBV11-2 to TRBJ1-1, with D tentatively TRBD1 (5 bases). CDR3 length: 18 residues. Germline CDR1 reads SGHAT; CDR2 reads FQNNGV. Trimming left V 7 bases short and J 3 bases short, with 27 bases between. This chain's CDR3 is CASTGLPLIEVGDTEAFF. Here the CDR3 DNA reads TGTGCCAGCACGGGGCTCCCGCTCATCGAGGTGGGGGACACTGAAGCTTTCTTT. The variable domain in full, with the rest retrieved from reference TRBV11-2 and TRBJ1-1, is EAGVAQSPRYKIIEKRQSVAFWCNPISGHATLYWYQQILGQGPKLLIQFQNNGVVDDSQLPKDRFSAERLKGVDSTLKIQPAKLEDSAVYLCASTGLPLIEVGDTEAFFGQGTRLTVV.

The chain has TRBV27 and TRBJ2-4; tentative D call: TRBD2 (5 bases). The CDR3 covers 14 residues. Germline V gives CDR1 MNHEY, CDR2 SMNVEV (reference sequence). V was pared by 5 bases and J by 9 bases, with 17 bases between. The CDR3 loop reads CASSPRSRLTIQYF. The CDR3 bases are TGTGCCAGCAGTCCACGGTCGCGACTAACCATTCAGTACTTC.

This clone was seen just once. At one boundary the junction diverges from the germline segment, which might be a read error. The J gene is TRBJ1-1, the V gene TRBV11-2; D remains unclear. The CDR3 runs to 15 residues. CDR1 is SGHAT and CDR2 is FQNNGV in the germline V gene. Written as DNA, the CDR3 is TGTGCAAGCAGCTTACTTGGCATTATGAACACTGAAGCTTTCTTT. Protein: CASSLLGIMNTEAFF.

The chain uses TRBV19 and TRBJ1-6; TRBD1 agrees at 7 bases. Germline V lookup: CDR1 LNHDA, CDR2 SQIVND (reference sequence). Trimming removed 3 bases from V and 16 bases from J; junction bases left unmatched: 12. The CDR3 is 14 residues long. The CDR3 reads CASSIGQERPELHF. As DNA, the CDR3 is TGTGCCAGTAGTATCGGACAGGAACGTCCAGAACTCCACTTT.

The CDR3 here is CASSLPNTEAFF. CDR3 coding DNA: TGTGCCAGCAGTTTACCGAACACTGAAGCTTTCTTT. V usage is TRBV28 and J usage is TRBJ1-1; no firm D call. Germline values: CDR1 MDHEN, CDR2 SYDVKM. The CDR3 consists of 12 residues. V was pared by 2 bases and J by 1 base, with 2 bases between. The variable domain in full, completed from reference TRBV28 and TRBJ1-1, reads DVKVTQSSRYLVKRTGEKVFLECVQDMDHENMFWYRQDPGLGLRLIYFSYDVKMKEKGDIPEGYSVSREKKERFSLILESASTNQTSMYLCASSLPNTEAFFGQGTRLTVV.

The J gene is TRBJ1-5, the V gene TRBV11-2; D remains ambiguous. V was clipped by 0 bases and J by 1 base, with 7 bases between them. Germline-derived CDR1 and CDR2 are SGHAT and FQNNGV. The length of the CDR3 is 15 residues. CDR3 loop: CASSLDPSSNQPQHF. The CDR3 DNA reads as TGTGCCAGCAGCTTAGATCCGAGCAGCAATCAGCCCCAGCATTTT.

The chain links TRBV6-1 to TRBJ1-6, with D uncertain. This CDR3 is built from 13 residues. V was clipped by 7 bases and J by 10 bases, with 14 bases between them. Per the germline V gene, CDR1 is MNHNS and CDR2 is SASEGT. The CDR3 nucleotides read TGTGCCAGCAATGGCCGCGCCGGGTCACCCCTCCACTTT. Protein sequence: CASNGRAGSPLHF.

The DNA of the CDR3 is TGCACCACCGGTAGCGGGGGGGCCGGGGGAGGAGGGGAGACCCAGTACTTC. Amino acids: CTTGSGGAGGGGETQYF. The chain employs TRBV1 and TRBJ2-5; the tabulated D call, TRBD2, remains unverified against the DNA. TRBV1 is assigned pseudogene status. The CDR3 totals 17 residues.

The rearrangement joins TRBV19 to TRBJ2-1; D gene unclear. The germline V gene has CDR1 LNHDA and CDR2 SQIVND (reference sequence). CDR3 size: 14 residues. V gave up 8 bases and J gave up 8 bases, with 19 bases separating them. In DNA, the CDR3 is TGTGCCAGTTCTTCCCCGAGTATGAGTGATGAGCAGTTCTTC. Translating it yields CASSSPSMSDEQFF.

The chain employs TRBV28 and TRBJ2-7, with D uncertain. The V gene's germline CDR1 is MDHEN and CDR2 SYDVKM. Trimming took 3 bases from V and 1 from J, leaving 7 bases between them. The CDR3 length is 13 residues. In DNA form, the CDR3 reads TGTGCCAGCAGTTTTGGGGAATCCTACGAGCAGTACTTC. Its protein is CASSFGESYEQYF.

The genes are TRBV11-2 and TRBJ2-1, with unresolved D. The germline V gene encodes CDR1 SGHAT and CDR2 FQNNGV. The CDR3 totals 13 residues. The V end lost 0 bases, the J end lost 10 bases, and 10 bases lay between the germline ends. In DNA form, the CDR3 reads TGTGCCAGCAGCTTAGATTTGGGATCGGAGCAGTTCTTC. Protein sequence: CASSLDLGSEQFF.

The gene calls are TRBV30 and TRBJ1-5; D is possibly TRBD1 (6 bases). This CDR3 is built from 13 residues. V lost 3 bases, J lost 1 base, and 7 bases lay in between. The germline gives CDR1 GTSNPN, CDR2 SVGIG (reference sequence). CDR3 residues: CAWRGQSNQPQHF. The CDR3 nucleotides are TGTGCCTGGAGGGGACAAAGCAATCAGCCCCAGCATTTT. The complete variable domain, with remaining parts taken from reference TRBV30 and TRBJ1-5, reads SQTIHQWPATLVQPVGSPLSLECTVEGTSNPNLYWYRQAAGRGLQLLFYSVGIGQISSEVPQNLSASRPQDRQFILSSKKLLLSDSGFYLCAWRGQSNQPQHFGDGTRLSIL.

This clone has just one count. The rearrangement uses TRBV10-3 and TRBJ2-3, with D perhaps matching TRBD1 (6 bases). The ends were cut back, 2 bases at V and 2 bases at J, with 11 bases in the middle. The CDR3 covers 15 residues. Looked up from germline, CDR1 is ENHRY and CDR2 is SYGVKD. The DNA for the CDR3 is TGTGCCATCAGTGAGGGGGGCACCCTCACAGATACGCAGTATTTT. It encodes CAISEGGTLTDTQYF.

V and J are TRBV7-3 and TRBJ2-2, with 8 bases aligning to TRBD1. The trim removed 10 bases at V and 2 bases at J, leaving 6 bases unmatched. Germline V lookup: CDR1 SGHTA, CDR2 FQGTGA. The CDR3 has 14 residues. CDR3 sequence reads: CATGGAPNTGELFF. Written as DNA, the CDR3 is TGTGCCACAGGGGGCGCCCCCAACACCGGGGAGCTGTTTTTT.

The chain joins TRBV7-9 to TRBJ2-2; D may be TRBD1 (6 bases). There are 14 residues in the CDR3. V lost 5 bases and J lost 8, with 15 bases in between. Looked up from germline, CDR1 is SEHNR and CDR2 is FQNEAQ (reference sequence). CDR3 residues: CASSPPQGLGELFF. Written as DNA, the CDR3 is TGTGCCAGCAGCCCGCCACAGGGTTTAGGGGAGCTGTTTTTT.

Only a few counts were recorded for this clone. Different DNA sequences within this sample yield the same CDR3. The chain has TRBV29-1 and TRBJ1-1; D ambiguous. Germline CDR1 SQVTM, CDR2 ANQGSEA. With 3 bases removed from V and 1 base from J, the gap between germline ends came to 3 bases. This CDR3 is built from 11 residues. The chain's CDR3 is CSVDRNTEAFF. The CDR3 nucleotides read TGCAGCGTTGACAGGAACACTGAAGCTTTCTTT.